This T cell receptor beta chain was obtained from a study of shared clonotypes between healthy human individuals. Profiled with immunoSEQ multiplex PCR; TCRdb holds only in-frame clones, not every one. The table lists roughly 500,000 clones, 81% of them singletons. The CDR3 covers 13 residues. Trimming cost V 0 bases and J 2 bases, with 6 bases left between them. Germline CDR1 is SGHRS and CDR2 is YFSETQ. Source material: PBMCs. The clonotype was recovered from a woman between 40 and 50 years old in good health. Some clones in this sample may be carry-over from other donors' samples. The V call is TRBV5-1, the J call TRBJ2-7, with unresolved D. DNA for the CDR3: TGCGCCAGCAGCTTGGGCCCACCCTACGAGCAGTACTTC. Translation: CASSLGPPYEQYF. Combining the CDR3 with reference TRBV5-1 and TRBJ2-7 gives the whole variable domain KAGVTQTPRYLIKTRGQQVTLSCSPISGHRSVSWYQQTPGQGLQFLFEYFSETQRNKGNFPGRFSGRQFSNSRSEMNVSTLELGDSALYLCASSLGPPYEQYFGPGTRLTVT.